This T cell receptor (beta chain) was sequenced for a study of blood T cell repertoires in COVID-19. The table came from immunoSEQ multiplex PCR; TCRdb's copy has only in-frame clones and leaves some out. The data show about 65,000 clones, with roughly 77% seen just once and under 15% held by the top ten. V was clipped by 5 bases and J by 4 bases; unmatched bases: 6. CDR1 is SEHNR, CDR2 FQNEAQ, per germline (reference sequence). The CDR3 runs 16 residues. The J gene is TRBJ2-7, the V gene TRBV7-9; 15 positions agree with TRBD2. This receptor was identified in a man aged 80 or over with acute or convalescent COVID-19. What was sequenced was peripheral blood. This CDR3 is CASSHTGTSGGYEQYF. The DNA for the CDR3 is TGTGCCAGCAGCCACACCGGGACTAGCGGGGGGTACGAGCAGTACTTC.